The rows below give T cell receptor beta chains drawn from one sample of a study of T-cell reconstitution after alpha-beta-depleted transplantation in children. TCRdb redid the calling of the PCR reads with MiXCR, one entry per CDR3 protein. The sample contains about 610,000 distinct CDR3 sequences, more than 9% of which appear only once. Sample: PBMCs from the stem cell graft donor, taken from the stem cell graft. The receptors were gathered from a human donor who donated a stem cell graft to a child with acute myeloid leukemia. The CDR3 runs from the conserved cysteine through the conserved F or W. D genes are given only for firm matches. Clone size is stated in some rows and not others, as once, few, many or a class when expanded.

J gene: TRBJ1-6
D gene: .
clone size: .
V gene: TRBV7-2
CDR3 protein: CASSFSADGSPLHF
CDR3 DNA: TGTGCCAGCAGCTTCTCGGCGGATGGGTCACCCCTCCACTTT

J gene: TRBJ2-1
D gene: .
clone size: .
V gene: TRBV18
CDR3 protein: CASSPPAGGVGEQFF
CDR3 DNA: TGTGCCAGCTCACCACCGGCGGGCGGAGTGGGGGAGCAGTTCTTC

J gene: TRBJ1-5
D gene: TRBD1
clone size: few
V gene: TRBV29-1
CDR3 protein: CSVAGQGKDQPQHF
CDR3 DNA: TGCAGCGTCGCCGGACAGGGTAAGGATCAGCCCCAGCATTTT

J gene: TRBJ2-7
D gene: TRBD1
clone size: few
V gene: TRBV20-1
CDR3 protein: CSARRTGYYEQYF
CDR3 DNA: TGCAGTGCTAGGAGGACAGGCTACTACGAGCAGTACTTC

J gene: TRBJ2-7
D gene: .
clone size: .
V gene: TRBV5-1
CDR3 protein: CASSFRVGIAYEQYF
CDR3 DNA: TGCGCCAGCAGCTTCCGGGTGGGAATAGCCTACGAGCAGTACTTC

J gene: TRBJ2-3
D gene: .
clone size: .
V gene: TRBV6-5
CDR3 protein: CASSYGGWGSDTQYF
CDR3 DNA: TGTGCCAGCAGTTACGGGGGTTGGGGGTCAGATACGCAGTATTTT

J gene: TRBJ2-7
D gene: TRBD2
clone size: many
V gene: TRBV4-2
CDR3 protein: CASSQERTSGYEQYF
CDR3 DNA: TGTGCCAGCAGCCAAGAAAGAACTAGCGGCTACGAGCAGTACTTC

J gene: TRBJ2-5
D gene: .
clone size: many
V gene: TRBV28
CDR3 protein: CASTNRVLGTQYF
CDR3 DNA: TGTGCCAGCACAAACAGGGTCTTGGGGACCCAGTACTTC

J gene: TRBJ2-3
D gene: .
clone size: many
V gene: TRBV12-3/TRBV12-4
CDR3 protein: CASRLATDTQYF
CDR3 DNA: TGTGCCAGCAGGCTAGCGACAGATACGCAGTATTTT

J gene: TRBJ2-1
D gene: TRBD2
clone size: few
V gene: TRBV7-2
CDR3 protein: CASSPPGLASNEQFF
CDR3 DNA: TGTGCCAGCAGCCCACCGGGACTAGCGTCCAATGAGCAGTTCTTC

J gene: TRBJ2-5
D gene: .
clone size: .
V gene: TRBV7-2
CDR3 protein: CASSSGGLVSQYF
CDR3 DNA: TGTGCCAGCAGCTCAGGCGGCCTTGTATCCCAGTACTTC

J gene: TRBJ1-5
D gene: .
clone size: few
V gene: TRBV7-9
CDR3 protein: CASGTGAPNQPQHF
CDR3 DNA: TGTGCCAGCGGTACGGGGGCCCCCAATCAGCCCCAGCATTTT

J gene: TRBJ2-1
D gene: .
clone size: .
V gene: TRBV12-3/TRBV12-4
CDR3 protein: CASSEGHQVVWNNEQFF
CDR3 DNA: TGTGCCAGCAGTGAAGGCCATCAGGTAGTATGGAACAATGAGCAGTTCTTC

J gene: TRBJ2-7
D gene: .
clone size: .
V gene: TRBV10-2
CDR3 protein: CASSVGNYEQYF
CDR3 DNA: TGCGCCAGCAGTGTTGGCAACTACGAGCAGTACTTC

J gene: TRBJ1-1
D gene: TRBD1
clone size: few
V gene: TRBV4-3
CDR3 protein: CASSQDEQGFGTEAFF
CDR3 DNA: TGCGCCAGCAGCCAAGATGAACAGGGGTTCGGCACTGAAGCTTTCTTT

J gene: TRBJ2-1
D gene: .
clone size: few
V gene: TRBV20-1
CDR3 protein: CSGSFPNYNEQFF
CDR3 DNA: TGCAGTGGAAGTTTCCCAAACTACAATGAGCAGTTCTTC

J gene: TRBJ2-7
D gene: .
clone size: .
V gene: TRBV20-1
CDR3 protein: CSASDRRISSYEQYF
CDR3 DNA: TGCAGTGCTAGTGATCGGCGAATTTCCTCCTACGAGCAGTACTTC

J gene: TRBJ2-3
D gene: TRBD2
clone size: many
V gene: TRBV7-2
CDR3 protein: CASSPEAGAFGTDTQYF
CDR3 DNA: TGTGCCAGCAGCCCAGAGGCGGGAGCGTTCGGGACAGATACGCAGTATTTT

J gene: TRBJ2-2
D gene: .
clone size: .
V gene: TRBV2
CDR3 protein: CAREKMGYGELFF
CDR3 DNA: TGTGCCAGAGAAAAGATGGGATACGGGGAGCTGTTTTTT

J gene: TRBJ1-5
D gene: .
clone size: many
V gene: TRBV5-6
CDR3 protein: CASSLWGSTRNQPQHF
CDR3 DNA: TGTGCCAGCAGCTTGTGGGGGAGTACGCGCAATCAGCCCCAGCATTTT

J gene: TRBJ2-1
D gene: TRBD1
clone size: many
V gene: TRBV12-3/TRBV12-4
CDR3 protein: CASRKTGGIEQFF
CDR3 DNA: TGTGCCAGCAGAAAGACAGGGGGTATTGAGCAGTTCTTC

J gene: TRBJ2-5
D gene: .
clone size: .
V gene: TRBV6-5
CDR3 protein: CASSYGSPKETQYF
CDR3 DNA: TGTGCCAGCAGTTACGGCAGCCCCAAAGAGACCCAGTACTTC

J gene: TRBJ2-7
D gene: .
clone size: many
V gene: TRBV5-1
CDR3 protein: CASSWGDSRSYEQYF
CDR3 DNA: TGCGCCAGCAGCTGGGGGGACAGCCGCTCCTACGAGCAGTACTTC

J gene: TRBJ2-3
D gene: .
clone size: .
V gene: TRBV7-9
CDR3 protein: CASSPTRMGTDTQYF
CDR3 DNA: TGTGCCAGCAGCCCCACGAGAATGGGCACAGATACGCAGTATTTT

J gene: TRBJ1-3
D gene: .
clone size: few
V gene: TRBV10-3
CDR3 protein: CAISDLGVGSSGNTIYF
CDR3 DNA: TGTGCCATCAGTGATTTAGGAGTGGGAAGTTCTGGAAACACCATATATTTT

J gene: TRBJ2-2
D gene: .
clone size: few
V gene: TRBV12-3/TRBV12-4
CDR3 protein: CASSFRGKNTGELFF
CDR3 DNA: TGTGCCAGCAGTTTTCGAGGAAAAAACACCGGGGAGCTGTTTTTT

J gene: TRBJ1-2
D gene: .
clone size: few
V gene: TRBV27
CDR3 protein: CASSALPGDGYTF
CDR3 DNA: TGTGCCAGCAGTGCGCTCCCAGGGGATGGCTACACCTTC

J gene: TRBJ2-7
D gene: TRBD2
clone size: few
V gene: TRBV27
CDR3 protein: CASSSPGLAGGHEQYF
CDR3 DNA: TGTGCCAGCAGTTCCCCGGGACTAGCGGGAGGGCACGAGCAGTACTTC

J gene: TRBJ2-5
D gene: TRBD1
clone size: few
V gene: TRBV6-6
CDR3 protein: CASRPGQGQTQYF
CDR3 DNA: TGTGCCAGCAGACCAGGACAGGGGCAGACCCAGTACTTC

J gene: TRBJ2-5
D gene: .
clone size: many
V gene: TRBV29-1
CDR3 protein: CSVSRESETQYF
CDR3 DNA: TGCAGCGTCAGCAGGGAATCAGAGACCCAGTACTTC

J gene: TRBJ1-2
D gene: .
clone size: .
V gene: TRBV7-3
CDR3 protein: CASSLTGAGDGYTF
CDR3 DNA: TGTGCCAGCAGCTTAACAGGAGCCGGCGATGGCTACACCTTC

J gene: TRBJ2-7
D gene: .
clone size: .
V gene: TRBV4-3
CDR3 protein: CASSQDRRAYEQYF
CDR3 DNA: TGCGCCAGCAGCCAAGATCGCCGGGCCTACGAGCAGTACTTC

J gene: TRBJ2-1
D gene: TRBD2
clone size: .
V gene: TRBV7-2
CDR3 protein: CASRQAGGANEQFF
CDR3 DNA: TGTGCCAGCAGACAAGCGGGAGGAGCCAATGAGCAGTTCTTC

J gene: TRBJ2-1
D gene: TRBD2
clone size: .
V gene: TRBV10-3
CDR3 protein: CAINSGGSNHNEQFF
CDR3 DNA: TGTGCCATCAACTCCGGCGGGAGCAACCACAATGAGCAGTTCTTC

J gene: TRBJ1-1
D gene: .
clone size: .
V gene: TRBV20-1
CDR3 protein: CSARDADRMNTEAFF
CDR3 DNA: TGCAGTGCTAGGGATGCCGACCGTATGAACACTGAAGCTTTCTTT

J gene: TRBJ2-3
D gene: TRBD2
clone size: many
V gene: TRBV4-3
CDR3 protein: CASSQTLAGGRVVRADTQYF
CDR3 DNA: TGCGCCAGCAGCCAAACTCTAGCGGGAGGGCGAGTAGTACGAGCAGATACGCAGTATTTT

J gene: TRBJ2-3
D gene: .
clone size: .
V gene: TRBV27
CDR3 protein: CASSPRPPGGTSYNTQYF
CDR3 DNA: TGTGCCAGCAGTCCACGACCCCCGGGCGGGACCTCTTATAATACGCAGTATTTT

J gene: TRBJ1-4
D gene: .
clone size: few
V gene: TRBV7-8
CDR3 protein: CASRLAKGANEKLFF
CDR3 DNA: TGTGCCAGCCGCCTAGCGAAGGGGGCTAATGAAAAACTGTTTTTT

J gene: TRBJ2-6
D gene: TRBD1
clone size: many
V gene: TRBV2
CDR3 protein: CASRHDRGGANVLTF
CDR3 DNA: TGTGCCAGCAGACACGACAGGGGTGGGGCCAACGTCCTGACTTTC

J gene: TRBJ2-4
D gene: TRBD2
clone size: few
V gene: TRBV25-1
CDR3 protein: CASSPPGLGAIQYF
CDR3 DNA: TGTGCCAGCAGTCCCCCGGGACTAGGGGCCATTCAGTACTTC

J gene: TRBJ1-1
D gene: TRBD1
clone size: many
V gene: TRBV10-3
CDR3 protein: CAISDSGNRGNTEAFF
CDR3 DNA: TGTGCCATCAGTGATAGCGGAAACAGGGGTAACACTGAAGCTTTCTTT

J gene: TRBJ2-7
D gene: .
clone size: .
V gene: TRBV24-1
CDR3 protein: CATFHYDEQYF
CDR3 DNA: TGTGCCACCTTCCACTACGACGAGCAGTACTTC

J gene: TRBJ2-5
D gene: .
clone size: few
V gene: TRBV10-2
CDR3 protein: CASSEMRGETQYF
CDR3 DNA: TGCGCCAGCAGTGAGATGAGAGGGGAGACCCAGTACTTC

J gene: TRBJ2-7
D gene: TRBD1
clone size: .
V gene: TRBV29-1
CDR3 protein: CSVHGDRGHYEQYF
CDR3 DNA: TGCAGCGTCCACGGGGACAGGGGACATTACGAGCAGTACTTC

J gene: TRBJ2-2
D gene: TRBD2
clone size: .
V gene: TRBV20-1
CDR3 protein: CSARADLAGVGTGELFF
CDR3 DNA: TGCAGTGCTAGAGCGGATTTGGCGGGAGTGGGAACCGGGGAGCTGTTTTTT

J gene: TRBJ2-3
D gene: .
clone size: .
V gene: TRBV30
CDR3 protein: CAWSVKRGLGDTQYF
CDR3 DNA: TGTGCCTGGAGTGTAAAGAGGGGATTGGGAGATACGCAGTATTTT

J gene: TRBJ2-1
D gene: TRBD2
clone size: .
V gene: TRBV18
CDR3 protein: CASSPKLAAYNEQFF
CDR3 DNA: TGTGCCAGCTCACCAAAACTAGCGGCATACAATGAGCAGTTCTTC

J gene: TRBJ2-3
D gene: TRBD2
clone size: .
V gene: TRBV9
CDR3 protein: CASRGTSGTDTQYF
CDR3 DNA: TGTGCCAGCAGGGGGACTAGCGGCACAGATACGCAGTATTTT